The 9 T cell receptor beta chains reported below all come from one sample, sequenced in a study of T cell clusters in autoimmune cytopenias. Each sample's input was about 270 ng genomic DNA, some 34,000 genome equivalents. TRB was amplified by touch-down multiplex PCR, primer pools A and B combined. Using the multiplex PCR reads, TCRdb records one entry per CDR3 protein without DNA. The sample has around 9,700 distinct CDR3 sequences; the top ten hold 33%. This same sample was also taken into another study, of T cell repertoires in aging, cancer and after chemotherapy.

Source material: peripheral blood. Every receptor here comes from a human donor in good health.

The chain couples TRBV12-3 or TRBV12-4 to TRBJ2-1; the TCRdb D gene call, TRBD1, has no DNA to confirm it. The CDR3 is 14 residues long. This CDR3 is CASTKGDDYNEQFF.

The CDR3 reads CASSLTSSEQFF. This chain uses TRBV7-3 with TRBJ2-1. The CDR3 extends over 12 amino acids. Germline values: CDR1 SGHTA, CDR2 FQGTGA. Full variable domain (outside the CDR3, taken from reference TRBV7-3 and TRBJ2-1): GAGVSQTPSNKVTEKGKYVELRCDPISGHTALYWYRQSLGQGPEFLIYFQGTGAADDSGLPNDRFFAVRPEGSVSTLKIQRTERGDSAVYLCASSLTSSEQFFGPGTRLTVL.

The chain is built from TRBV13 and TRBJ2-1. Per the germline V gene, CDR1 is PRHDT and CDR2 is FYEKMQ (reference sequence). The CDR3 is 12 amino acids. CDR3 in amino acids: CASSLGLNEQFF.

V gene TRBV5-5 combines with J gene TRBJ1-6; TCRdb outputs TRBD1, but without DNA this stays unchecked. This CDR3 contains 14 residues. From germline, CDR1 is SGHKS and CDR2 YYEKEE (reference sequence). CDR3 sequence reads: CASSLDRGISPLHF.

The rearrangement joins TRBV6-6 to TRBJ2-7; the D gene TCRdb calls, TRBD2, cannot be checked with no DNA. The CDR3 spans 15 residues. Germline V gene data show CDR1 as MNHNY and CDR2 as SVGAGI (reference sequence). The CDR3: CASSSGLAGTYEQYF.

The chain has TRBV6-6 and TRBJ1-1. CDR3 length: 13 residues. The germline V gene has CDR1 MNHNY and CDR2 SVGAGI (reference sequence). The CDR3 sequence: CASSYLEDTEAFF.

By frequency, this clonotype registers medium-sized. The chain is built from TRBV30 and TRBJ1-5. The CDR3 sequence is 13 residues long. Germline V gene sequence: CDR1 GTSNPN, CDR2 SVGIG (reference sequence). The CDR3 is CAWRGGDNQPQHF.

The genes are TRBV18 and TRBJ1-4; the D call of TRBD1 rests on TCRdb alone, since no DNA is present to check it. Germline lookup yields CDR1 KGHSH and CDR2 LQKENI. The CDR3 spans 17 residues. The CDR3 sequence is CASSPPGTGQRGEKLFF.

The rearrangement uses TRBV27 and TRBJ2-7; TCRdb's D call of TRBD2 is untestable without DNA. CDR1 is MNHEY and CDR2 is SMNVEV in the germline V gene (reference sequence). This CDR3 contains 14 residues. CDR3 sequence: CASSPRLALYEQYF.